These 20 T cell receptor beta chains were sequenced from one sample in a study of OX40 agonist ivuxolimab in advanced cancers. Libraries were prepared by immunoSEQ multiplex PCR; TCRdb keeps only in-frame clonotypes and omits some of them. The table lists 50,000 to 70,000 clones, 70% to 90% of them singletons. Sequences were derived from CD4+ or CD8+ T cells sorted from blood, sampled in a trial of the OX40 agonist ivuxolimab. All receptors come from an adult with an advanced solid tumor such as melanoma, head and neck, liver or kidney cancer.

The chain carries TRBV5-6 and TRBJ2-7, with 8 bases fitting TRBD1. CDR1 SGHDT and CDR2 YYEEEE come from the germline V gene. The CDR3 loop spans 15 amino acids. With 4 bases clipped from V and 3 bases from J, the junction kept 9 bases outside the gene matches. Here the CDR3 reads CASSTPGQGLYEQYF. The CDR3, as DNA: TGTGCCAGCAGCACCCCTGGACAGGGTCTCTACGAGCAGTACTTC.

The chain combines TRBV29-1 with TRBJ2-3; tentative D call: TRBD2 (6 bases). CDR3 length equals 14 residues. V was pared by 1 base and J by 3 bases, with 11 bases between. The germline CDR1 and CDR2 sequences are SQVTM and ANQGSEA. CDR3 region: CSVEVGGGTDTQYF. CDR3 in DNA: TGCAGCGTTGAAGTCGGGGGAGGTACAGATACGCAGTATTTT.

For this clone: Germline is not matched at one junction end, which may reflect a read error. The chain is built from TRBV7-3 and TRBJ2-1; D is possibly TRBD1 (6 bases). Germline loops: CDR1 SGHTA, CDR2 FQGTGA. The CDR3 sequence is 17 residues long. The CDR3 protein is CASSLAGTSNSYNEQLF. The DNA for the CDR3 is TGTGCCAGCAGCTTAGCCGGGACAAGTAACTCCTACAATGAGCAGCTCTTC.

V gene TRBV12-5 combines with J gene TRBJ2-1; perhaps TRBD2 as D (6 bases). Germline V CDR1 and CDR2: LGHNT, FRNRAP. The CDR3 is made up of 17 amino acids. V lost 0 bases to trimming and J lost 0 bases, with 12 bases between them. The CDR3 region has the DNA TGTGCTAGTGGTTTGGTACTTGGGGGGAGCTCCTACAATGAGCAGTTCTTC. Residues: CASGLVLGGSSYNEQFF.

The chain carries TRBV5-1 and TRBJ2-7; the match to TRBD1 covers 7 bases. Germline trimming cut 0 bases from V and 7 bases from J; bases unmatched to any gene: 1. CDR1 is SGHRS, CDR2 YFSETQ, per germline. CDR3 size: 12 residues. Written as DNA, the CDR3 is TGCGCCAGCAGCTTGGACAGGGGTGAGCAGTACTTC. It yields the protein CASSLDRGEQYF.

The V and J genes are TRBV27 and TRBJ2-6; D is unclear. From germline, CDR1 is MNHEY and CDR2 SMNVEV (reference sequence). CDR3 length: 17 amino acids. Trimming shortened V by 1 base and J by 0 bases, and 10 bases separated the two germline ends. The CDR3 loop is CASSLLRSISGANVLTF. DNA of the CDR3: TGTGCCAGCAGTTTATTGCGATCCATCTCTGGGGCCAACGTCCTGACTTTC.

This chain uses TRBV18 with TRBJ1-2, with a possible D match to TRBD1 (6 bases). CDR3 length: 15 residues. CDR1 is KGHSH, CDR2 LQKENI, per germline. V was pared by 2 bases and J by 3 bases, with 13 bases between. The CDR3 loop is CASSPDRSRDYGYTF. CDR3 nucleotide sequence: TGTGCCAGCTCACCAGACAGGTCGCGGGACTATGGCTACACCTTC. Using reference TRBV18 and TRBJ1-2 for the parts outside the CDR3, the full variable domain is NAGVMQNPRHLVRRRGQEARLRCSPMKGHSHVYWYRQLPEEGLKFMVYLQKENIIDESGMPKERFSAEFPKEGPSILRIQQVVRGDSAAYFCASSPDRSRDYGYTFGSGTRLTVV.

This chain connects TRBV5-6 to TRBJ2-1; 7 nucleotides agree with TRBD2. CDR1 and CDR2 (germline): SGHDT, YYEEEE. V dropped 2 bases and J dropped 7; count of bases not matched to a gene: 9. The CDR3 runs 15 residues. The CDR3 loop is CASSFGAEGGNEQFF. CDR3 bases: TGTGCCAGCAGCTTTGGGGCGGAGGGAGGGAATGAGCAGTTCTTC.

In DNA form, the CDR3 reads TGTGCCAGTAGGCGGGACATGAACACCGGGGAGCTGTTTTTT. Protein sequence: CASRRDMNTGELFF. The chain couples TRBV19 to TRBJ2-2; D tentatively reads TRBD1 or TRBD2 (6 bases each). This CDR3 contains 14 residues. Trimming removed 6 bases from V and 1 base from J, with 9 bases in between. Germline V CDR1 and CDR2: LNHDA, SQIVND (reference sequence).

This chain joins TRBV5-1 and TRBJ2-7, with 7 bases lining up with TRBD1. In germline, CDR1 is SGHRS, CDR2 YFSETQ. With V trimmed by 0 bases and J by 2 bases, 2 bases remained unmatched. The CDR3 consists of 14 residues. The CDR3 reads CASSLEGQTYEQYF. The CDR3 bases are TGCGCCAGCAGCTTGGAGGGACAGACCTACGAGCAGTACTTC.

The chain links TRBV19 to TRBJ1-5; weak D call: TRBD1 (5 bases). V was cut by 3 bases and J by 3 bases, with 12 bases left in between. The CDR3 has 15 amino acids. The germline V gene has CDR1 LNHDA and CDR2 SQIVND (reference sequence). CDR3: CASSMGERFNQPQHF. For the CDR3, the DNA is TGTGCCAGTAGTATGGGGGAACGGTTCAATCAGCCCCAGCATTTT. Full variable domain (rest looked up from reference TRBV19 and TRBJ1-5): DGGITQSPKYLFRKEGQNVTLSCEQNLNHDAMYWYRQDPGQGLRLIYYSQIVNDFQKGDIAEGYSVSREKKESFPLTVTSAQKNPTAFYLCASSMGERFNQPQHFGDGTRLSIL.

This clone was detected only once. The V and J genes are TRBV7-2 and TRBJ2-7; 7 bases align to TRBD1. In germline, CDR1 is SGHTA, CDR2 FQGNSA. The CDR3 extends over 15 amino acids. The J segment lost 2 bases and the V segment lost 2 bases, leaving 6 bases of the junction unmatched. The CDR3 DNA sequence: TGTGCCAGCAGCTTAAGTAGAGGACAGGCCTACGAGCAGTACTTC. Translating gives CASSLSRGQAYEQYF.

This clone was counted a single time. Here the CDR3 DNA reads TGTGCCAGATCAAATCGGGCAGGGAATTCTGGGGCCAACGTCCTGACTTTC. Translated: CARSNRAGNSGANVLTF. The chain employs TRBV2 and TRBJ2-6, with a tentative D call TRBD1 (5 bases). Germline CDR1 SNHLY, CDR2 FYNNEI. V shed 9 bases and J shed 1 base, with 19 bases lying between them. There are 17 residues in the CDR3. The whole variable domain, filled in from reference TRBV2 and TRBJ2-6, reads EPEVTQTPSHQVTQMGQEVILRCVPISNHLYFYWYRQILGQKVEFLVSFYNNEISEKSEIFDDQFSVERPDGSNFTLKIRSTKLEDSAMYFCARSNRAGNSGANVLTFGAGSRLTVL.

J is TRBJ1-1 and V is TRBV18; TRBD1 matches 7 bases. J was trimmed by 1 base and V by 1 base; bases with no gene match: 6. Germline lookup yields CDR1 KGHSH and CDR2 LQKENI. The CDR3 is 16 residues long. CDR3 sequence reads: CASSPRPGGSNTEAFF. CDR3 nucleotide sequence: TGTGCCAGCTCACCACGGCCAGGGGGATCGAACACTGAAGCTTTCTTT. Supplemented by reference TRBV18 and TRBJ1-1, the full variable domain reads NAGVMQNPRHLVRRRGQEARLRCSPMKGHSHVYWYRQLPEEGLKFMVYLQKENIIDESGMPKERFSAEFPKEGPSILRIQQVVRGDSAAYFCASSPRPGGSNTEAFFGQGTRLTVV.

V and J are TRBV9 and TRBJ2-5, with D unclear. This CDR3 has 13 residues. Trimming stripped 2 bases from V and 3 bases from J, with 8 bases between. Germline-derived CDR1 and CDR2 are SGDLS and YYNGEE. CDR3 nucleotide sequence: TGTGCCAGCAGCGTTGGAGCTAAAGAGACCCAGTACTTC. It encodes CASSVGAKETQYF. The full variable domain, its missing parts supplied by reference TRBV9 and TRBJ2-5, is DSGVTQTPKHLITATGQRVTLRCSPRSGDLSVYWYQQSLDQGLQFLIQYYNGEERAKGNILERFSAQQFPDLHSELNLSSLELGDSALYFCASSVGAKETQYFGPGTRLLVL.

This chain links TRBV7-9 with TRBJ1-4, with 11 nucleotides matching TRBD1. The V gene end was trimmed by 5 bases and the J gene end by 8 bases; junction bases not matched to a gene: 7. The CDR3 length is 15 residues. Germline CDR1 SEHNR, CDR2 FQNEAQ (reference sequence). CDR3 DNA: TGTGCCAGCAGCCGAGCCGGGACAGGGGGAGAAAAACTGTTTTTT. It yields the protein CASSRAGTGGEKLFF.

The genes are TRBV11-1 and TRBJ2-3; 10 nucleotides align to TRBD2. CDR1 and CDR2 from the germline V gene are SGHAT and FQDESV (reference sequence). The CDR3 runs to 15 residues. The V gene end was trimmed by 3 bases and the J gene end by 3 bases; junction bases not matched to a gene: 3. The CDR3 DNA reads as TGTGCCAGCAGCTTGCCTAGCGGGAGAACAGATACGCAGTATTTT. The encoded protein is CASSLPSGRTDTQYF. The complete variable domain, with remaining parts taken from reference TRBV11-1 and TRBJ2-3, reads EAEVAQSPRYKITEKSQAVAFWCDPISGHATLYWYRQILGQGPELLVQFQDESVVDDSQLPKDRFSAERLKGVDSTLKIQPAELGDSAMYLCASSLPSGRTDTQYFGPGTRLTVL.

The chain uses TRBV4-3 and TRBJ2-7, with a weak D call TRBD2 (6 bases). Germline values: CDR1 LGHNA, CDR2 YSLEER. The V gene lost 3 bases and the J gene lost 1 base, with 13 bases spanning the gap. CDR3 length equals 15 residues. CDR3 sequence (DNA): TGCGCCAGCAGCCACCGACGGAGGGGATCCTACGAGCAGTACTTC. It codes for CASSHRRRGSYEQYF.

This clone turned up a few times. This chain joins TRBV5-5 and TRBJ1-5; perhaps TRBD1 as D (6 bases). The CDR3 spans 16 residues. Germline loops: CDR1 SGHKS, CDR2 YYEKEE (reference sequence). Trimming removed 0 bases at V and 0 bases at J, with 10 bases between. The CDR3 nucleotides are TGTGCCAGCAGCTTGGGGGGGACAACTAGCAATCAGCCCCAGCATTTT. This gives the protein CASSLGGTTSNQPQHF.

The gene calls are TRBV5-1 and TRBJ2-1, with TRBD2 identical over 10 bases. Looked up from germline, CDR1 is SGHRS and CDR2 is YFSETQ. CDR3 size: 15 residues. The V gene end was trimmed by 0 bases and the J gene end by 5 bases; junction bases not matched to a gene: 2. CDR3: CASSLVSGRNNEQFF. Written as DNA, the CDR3 is TGCGCCAGCAGCTTGGTTAGCGGGAGGAACAATGAGCAGTTCTTC.